These T cell receptor beta chains were read from a single sample in a study of shared clonotypes between healthy human individuals. Using immunoSEQ multiplex PCR, the repertoire was profiled, and TCRdb retains in-frame clones only, with some absent. This sample carries millions of clones, roughly 94% of them seen once, and the ten largest clones take about 0.13%. The source material was naive CD4+ T cells sorted from blood. The source is a young man in good health. Both conserved end residues are part of each CDR3. D genes are given only for firm matches. Rows may omit the clone size; those that give it use once, few, many or a size class.

v_call	d_call	clone_size	j_call	cdr3_aa	cdr3_nt
TRBV2	-	-	TRBJ1-4	CASSKVTTNEKLFF	TGTGCCAGCAGTAAAGTAACAACTAATGAAAAACTGTTTTTT
TRBV13	-	-	TRBJ2-7	CASSLVTASYEQYF	TGTGCCAGCAGCTTAGTTACAGCCTCCTACGAGCAGTACTTC
TRBV29-1	-	-	TRBJ2-7	CSVVLPPDSYEQYF	TGCAGCGTTGTTCTGCCCCCGGACTCCTACGAGCAGTACTTC
TRBV6-5	TRBD1	-	TRBJ2-4	CASSLGGLKNIQYF	TGTGCCAGCAGTTTAGGGGGCCTCAAAAACATTCAGTACTTC
TRBV9	-	once	TRBJ2-1	CASSASGGRLQFF	TGTGCCAGCAGCGCCTCAGGGGGGCGGCTGCAGTTCTTC
TRBV28	TRBD1	-	TRBJ1-1	CASSLGRGAEAFF	TGTGCCAGCAGTTTGGGCAGGGGGGCTGAAGCTTTCTTT
TRBV13	-	-	TRBJ2-3	CASSLDGKISGGDTQYF	TGTGCCAGCAGCTTAGACGGGAAAATTTCCGGAGGAGATACGCAGTATTTT
TRBV5-6	-	-	TRBJ2-3	CASSLSQTSTDTQYF	TGTGCCAGCAGCTTGAGCCAGACTAGCACAGATACGCAGTATTTT
TRBV5-1	-	-	TRBJ1-2	CASRSDNYGYTF	TGCGCCAGCAGATCAGATAACTATGGCTACACCTTC
TRBV30	TRBD1	-	TRBJ1-1	CACPGQGARGAFF	TGTGCCTGTCCGGGACAGGGGGCTCGGGGAGCTTTCTTT
TRBV11-2	TRBD2	-	TRBJ2-1	CASSLRGLAGGHNEQFF	TGTGCCAGCAGCTTACGCGGGCTTGCGGGGGGGCACAATGAGCAGTTCTTC
TRBV5-4	TRBD1	-	TRBJ2-4	CASSGQGKNIQYF	TGTGCCAGCAGCGGACAGGGTAAAAACATTCAGTACTTC
TRBV29-1	-	-	TRBJ2-1	CSVESRLLNEQFF	TGCAGCGTTGAATCCCGCCTTCTCAATGAGCAGTTCTTC
TRBV30	-	once	TRBJ1-5	CAWSTQTKQPQHF	TGTGCCTGGAGCACACAGACGAAGCAGCCCCAGCATTTT
TRBV7-2	TRBD2	-	TRBJ2-5	CASSLGSSGSRQETQYF	TGTGCCAGCAGCTTAGGCTCTAGCGGGAGTCGCCAAGAGACCCAGTACTTC
TRBV11-2	-	-	TRBJ2-7	CASSLTGYEQYF	TGTGCCAGCAGCTTAACAGGGTACGAGCAGTACTTC
TRBV28	TRBD1	-	TRBJ2-7	CASSFGTGVFEQYF	TGTGCCAGCAGTTTTGGGACAGGGGTGTTCGAGCAGTACTTC
TRBV9	-	-	TRBJ1-2	CASSGHTGIYGYTF	TGTGCCAGCAGCGGACACACCGGGATCTATGGCTACACCTTC
TRBV29-1	-	-	TRBJ2-1	CSVERQETYNEQFF	TGCAGCGTTGAACGGCAGGAGACCTACAATGAGCAGTTCTTC
TRBV2	-	once	TRBJ1-5	CASSGQWSNQPQHF	TGTGCCAGCAGTGGACAGTGGAGCAATCAGCCCCAGCATTTT
TRBV5-1	-	-	TRBJ1-1	CASSSGAPNTEAFF	TGCGCCAGCAGCTCAGGGGCCCCGAACACTGAAGCTTTCTTT
TRBV18	-	-	TRBJ1-5	CASSGGNSNQPQHF	TGTGCCAGCTCAGGAGGGAACAGCAATCAGCCCCAGCATTTT
TRBV5-1	-	-	TRBJ2-1	CASSYGQSNYNEQFF	TGCGCCAGCAGCTACGGACAAAGTAACTACAATGAGCAGTTCTTC
TRBV5-6	-	-	TRBJ1-1	CASSLGPLQPMNTEAFF	TGTGCCAGCAGCTTGGGTCCCCTGCAGCCGATGAACACTGAAGCTTTCTTT
TRBV7-6	-	once	TRBJ2-2	CASSFWELDTGELFF	TGTGCCAGCAGCTTTTGGGAGTTGGACACCGGGGAGCTGTTTTTT
TRBV10-3	-	-	TRBJ2-5	CAITRGGDTKETQYF	TGTGCCATCACCCGGGGCGGCGATACGAAGGAGACCCAGTACTTC
TRBV6-7	TRBD2	-	TRBJ2-1	CASSPRAGDGEFF	TGTGCCAGCAGTCCCAGGGCGGGGGATGGTGAGTTCTTC
TRBV7-9	-	-	TRBJ1-1	CASSYLGVNTEAFF	TGTGCCAGCAGCTATCTAGGAGTGAACACTGAAGCTTTCTTT
TRBV7-2	TRBD2	-	TRBJ2-7	CASSLVAGTSGSYEQYF	TGTGCCAGCAGCTTAGTAGCTGGGACTAGCGGGTCCTACGAGCAGTACTTC
TRBV7-2	-	-	TRBJ2-1	CASDLGVNNEQFF	TGTGCCAGCGACTTGGGGGTGAATAATGAGCAGTTCTTC
TRBV28	-	-	TRBJ2-7	CASSPPYSGGIHEQYF	TGTGCCAGCAGTCCCCCCTACAGCGGCGGCATCCACGAGCAGTACTTC
TRBV5-1	-	few	TRBJ1-2	CASSAQDYEGGYTF	TGCGCCAGCAGCGCGCAGGACTATGAAGGGGGCTACACCTTC
TRBV2	TRBD2	-	TRBJ2-7	CASNGGGYEQYF	TGTGCCAGCAACGGCGGGGGGTACGAGCAGTACTTC
TRBV19	-	few	TRBJ1-6	CASTTVSATNSPLHF	TGTGCCAGTACTACCGTATCGGCTACGAATTCACCCCTCCACTTT
TRBV11-2	-	-	TRBJ2-4	CASSLSGLNIQYF	TGTGCCAGCAGTCTGAGCGGATTAAACATTCAGTACTTC
TRBV7-9	-	-	TRBJ1-1	CASSTLESPTGWATEAFF	TGTGCCAGCAGCACCCTGGAGTCTCCAACAGGGTGGGCCACTGAAGCTTTCTTT
TRBV6-1	-	-	TRBJ2-5	CASTWGQETQYF	TGTGCCAGCACTTGGGGCCAAGAGACCCAGTACTTC
TRBV30	-	-	TRBJ2-7	CAWSANPTYEQYF	TGTGCCTGGAGCGCGAACCCGACGTACGAGCAGTACTTC
TRBV6-4	-	-	TRBJ2-3	CASSVFGGARTDTQYF	TGTGCCAGCAGTGTCTTTGGGGGCGCCCGCACAGATACGCAGTATTTT
TRBV29-1	-	-	TRBJ1-2	CSAQRANYGYTF	TGCAGCGCCCAAAGGGCAAACTATGGCTACACCTTC
TRBV7-9	TRBD1	-	TRBJ1-4	CATPVRDSNEKLFF	TGTGCCACCCCGGTAAGGGACAGTAATGAAAAACTGTTTTTT
TRBV4-1	-	-	TRBJ1-2	CASSQAGGPFGYTF	TGCGCCAGCAGCCAAGCCGGGGGCCCCTTCGGCTACACCTTC
TRBV7-8	-	once	TRBJ1-5	CASSTEIRQPQHF	TGTGCCAGCAGCACCGAAATCCGTCAGCCCCAGCATTTT
TRBV10-3	TRBD1	many	TRBJ1-3	CAIKGQGGGNTIYF	TGTGCCATCAAGGGACAGGGAGGTGGAAACACCATATATTTT
TRBV28	-	-	TRBJ1-5	CASSLGWQAGSQPQHF	TGTGCCAGCAGTTTAGGGTGGCAGGCTGGCAGTCAGCCCCAGCATTTT
TRBV30	-	-	TRBJ2-7	CAWSRVPSRSYEQYF	TGTGCCTGGAGTCGTGTCCCTTCCAGGTCCTACGAGCAGTACTTC
TRBV19	-	-	TRBJ1-2	CASTTSTLGGTHYGYTF	TGTGCCAGTACCACCTCGACCCTGGGGGGCACACACTATGGCTACACCTTC
TRBV5-4	-	-	TRBJ2-3	CASSSGGDTQYF	TGTGCCAGCAGCTCAGGCGGAGATACGCAGTATTTT
TRBV5-4	TRBD2	-	TRBJ2-1	CASRLALAGGPNEQFF	TGTGCCAGCAGACTTGCTCTAGCGGGGGGACCCAATGAGCAGTTCTTC
TRBV6-1	-	-	TRBJ2-1	CASSESVISRMFF	TGTGCCAGCAGTGAATCGGTTATTAGCCGTATGTTCTTC
TRBV5-6	-	-	TRBJ1-2	CASSPTFDRSNYGYTF	TGTGCCAGCAGCCCGACCTTCGACAGGTCAAACTATGGCTACACCTTC
TRBV7-8	-	-	TRBJ2-2	CASSFDRSTGELFF	TGTGCCAGCAGCTTTGACAGATCCACCGGGGAGCTGTTTTTT
TRBV28	TRBD1	-	TRBJ1-5	CASRSGTGLRSNQPQHF	TGTGCCAGCAGGTCCGGGACAGGGCTCCGCAGCAATCAGCCCCAGCATTTT
TRBV15	TRBD1	-	TRBJ1-5	CATSRDPDRAQPQHF	TGTGCCACCAGCAGAGATCCGGACAGGGCCCAGCCCCAGCATTTT
TRBV6-6	-	-	TRBJ2-1	CASSYPSNEQFF	TGTGCCAGCAGTTATCCCTCCAATGAGCAGTTCTTC
TRBV7-8	-	-	TRBJ1-5	CASSLRGYQARGNQPQHF	TGTGCCAGCAGCCTCCGAGGCTATCAGGCGCGGGGGAATCAGCCCCAGCATTTT
TRBV6-1	TRBD1	-	TRBJ1-2	CASRPQGGFYGYTF	TGTGCCAGCAGGCCCCAGGGGGGATTTTATGGCTACACCTTC